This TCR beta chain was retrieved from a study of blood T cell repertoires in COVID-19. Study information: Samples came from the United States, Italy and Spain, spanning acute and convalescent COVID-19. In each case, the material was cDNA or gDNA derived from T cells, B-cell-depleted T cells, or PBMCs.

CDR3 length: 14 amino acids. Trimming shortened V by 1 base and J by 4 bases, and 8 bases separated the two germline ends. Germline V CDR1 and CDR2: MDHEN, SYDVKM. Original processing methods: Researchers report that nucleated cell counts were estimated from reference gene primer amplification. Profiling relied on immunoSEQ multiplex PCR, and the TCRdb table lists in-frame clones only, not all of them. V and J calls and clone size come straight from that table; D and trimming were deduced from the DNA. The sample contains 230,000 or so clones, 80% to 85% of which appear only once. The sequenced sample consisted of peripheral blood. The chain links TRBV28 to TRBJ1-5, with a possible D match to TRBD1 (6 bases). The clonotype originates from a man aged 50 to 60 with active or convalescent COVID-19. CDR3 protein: CASSLYRENQPQHF. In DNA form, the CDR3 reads TGTGCCAGCAGTTTATACAGGGAAAATCAGCCCCAGCATTTT.